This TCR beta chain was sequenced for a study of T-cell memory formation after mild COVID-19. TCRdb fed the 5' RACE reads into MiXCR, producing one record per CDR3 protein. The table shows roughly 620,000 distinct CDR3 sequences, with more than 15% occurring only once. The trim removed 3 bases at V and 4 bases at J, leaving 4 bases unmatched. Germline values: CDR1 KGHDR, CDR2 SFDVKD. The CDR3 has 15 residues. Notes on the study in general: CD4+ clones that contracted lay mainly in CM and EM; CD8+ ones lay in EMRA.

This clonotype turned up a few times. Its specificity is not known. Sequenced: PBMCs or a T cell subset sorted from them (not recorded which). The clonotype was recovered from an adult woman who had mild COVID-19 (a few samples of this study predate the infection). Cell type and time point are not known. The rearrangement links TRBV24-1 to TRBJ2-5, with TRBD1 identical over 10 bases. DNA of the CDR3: TGTGCCACCAGTGATCGGACAGGGGGAGCAGAGACCCAGTACTTC. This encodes CATSDRTGGAETQYF.